The sequence of this TCR beta chain was determined in a study of control samples from healthy donors and cancer patients. Sequenced by immunoSEQ multiplex PCR; TCRdb stores in-frame clones only, minus some. The profile shows roughly 130,000 clones, roughly 94% of them singletons. The CDR3 sequence is 14 residues long. Trimming shortened V by 2 bases and J by 10 bases, and 12 bases separated the two germline ends. CDR1 is LGHDT and CDR2 is YNNKEL in the germline V gene (reference sequence). This clonotype originated in a man aged 30 to 39 in good health. The sample taken for sequencing was blood. The V call is TRBV3-1 (or the pseudogene TRBV3-2), the J call TRBJ1-6; a possible D gene is TRBD1 (5 bases). The CDR3 bases are TGTGCCAGCAGCCAATCCGGGGCACGATCACCCCTCCACTTT. Its translation is CASSQSGARSPLHF.